These 19 T cell receptor beta chains originate from one sample sequenced in a study of tissue T cells after allogeneic stem cell transplantation. Time point described: mouse harvest day 7 after allogeneic transplant. Each mouse received 10^7 T-cell-depleted marrow cells plus 10^6 splenic CD5+ T cells by tail vein. TCRdb keeps only in-frame clones here, not all; method: immunoSEQ multiplex PCR. The sample carries thousands of clones, approximately 47% recorded once. The sequenced sample consisted of gut tissue. The source is a female BALB/c mouse given C57BL/6 T cells with graft-versus-host disease after an allogeneic hematopoietic cell transplant.

This clone was recorded only once. Each gene name is a mouse one. CDR3 residues: CASSLEGPGQLYF. Incomplete CDR3 DNA: TGTGCCAGCTCTCTCGAGGGACCCGGGCAGCTCTAC. The chain joins TRBV12-1 to TRBJ2-2, with D possibly called TRBD1 or TRBD2 (5 bases each). The read terminates 1 residue ahead of where the CDR3 ends, so the germline J gene completes it. Trimming shortened V by 0 bases and J by 6 bases, and 7 bases separated the two germline ends. The length of the CDR3 is 13 residues. Germline V gene data show CDR1 as SGHSN and CDR2 as HYEKVE.

A word on this clone: Gene names and germline match the mouse. Read data end 1 residue before the CDR3 end; the end is taken from the germline J gene. The chain recombines TRBV16 with TRBJ1-1, with D possibly being TRBD1 (5 bases). CDR1 and CDR2 from the germline V gene are SGHSA and FRNQAP. The CDR3 length is 14 residues. The V end was cut by 1 base, the J end by 0 bases, with 6 bases between. The CDR3: CASSLGTTNTEVFF. The part of the CDR3 DNA that was read is TGTGCAAGCAGCTTAGGGACAACAAACACAGAAGTCTTC.

This clone is large (0.1 to 1%) within its sample. Any gene name here is a mouse gene name. The part of the CDR3 DNA that was read is TGTGCTAGCAGTTGGGACTGGCCCTATGAACAGTAC. Protein product: CASSWDWPYEQY. The whole CDR3 protein reads CASSWDWPYEQYF. This chain connects TRBV29 to TRBJ2-7; 8 nucleotides align to TRBD2. The CDR3 extends 1 residue past the end of the read, so its final part is completed from the germline J gene. This CDR3 has 13 residues. V lost 4 bases to trimming and J lost 2 bases; unmatched junction nucleotides: 1. Germline V gives CDR1 MSHET, CDR2 SYDVDS.

Comment on this clone: The gene names here belong to mouse. The read falls 1 residue short of the CDR3 end, and the missing part is taken from the germline J gene. The V gene is TRBV26, the J gene TRBJ2-4; unclear D gene. Deletions cut 4 bases from V and 0 bases from J, with 2 bases between. The CDR3 is made up of 12 amino acids. Per the germline V gene, CDR1 is KGHPV and CDR2 is FQNQEV (reference sequence). The CDR3 protein is CASSRSQNTLYF. The DNA read from the CDR3 is TGTGCCAGCAGTCGTAGTCAAAACACCTTGTAC.

This clone is deemed large. Gene names are the mouse ones. The CDR3 end lies 1 residue beyond the end of the read and is filled in from the germline J gene. This chain connects TRBV13-1 to TRBJ2-7; 7 positions agree with TRBD2. The CDR3 extends over 14 amino acids. The ends lost 3 bases at V and 0 bases at J; junction bases unmatched: 3. In germline, CDR1 is NSHNY, CDR2 SYGAGN. The CDR3 loop reads CASSGLGSSYEQYF. Partial CDR3 DNA: TGTGCCAGCAGTGGACTGGGAAGCTCCTATGAACAGTAC.

Of note for this clone: The germline and genes are mouse ones. The CDR3 is cut off 1 residue early in the read; its end comes from the germline J gene. The chain carries TRBV12-1 and TRBJ2-1, with 8 bases that match TRBD2. Germline CDR1 reads SGHSN; CDR2 reads HYEKVE. CDR3 length: 15 amino acids. Unmatched junction bases numbered 3, after V lost 1 base and J lost 2 bases. CDR3 bases read: TGTGCCAGCTCTCTTGGGGGGGAAGACTATGCTGAGCAGTTC. Translated: CASSLGGEDYAEQF. The CDR3 as a whole reads CASSLGGEDYAEQFF.

Turning to this clone: Mouse names are used for the genes. The DNA ends 1 residue before the CDR3 does, and the rest of the CDR3 is filled in from the germline J gene. The chain combines TRBV26 with TRBJ1-1; D unresolved. The V end was cut by 0 bases, the J end by 1 base, with 3 bases between. The CDR3 is 13 residues long. The germline V gene has CDR1 KGHPV and CDR2 FQNQEV (reference sequence). CDR3 protein: CASSLSGNTEVFF. The covered CDR3 bases are TGTGCCAGCAGTCTGTCCGGAAACACAGAAGTCTTC.

About this clone itself: The listed genes are named as in mouse. Read sequence stops 1 residue before the CDR3 end, and the germline J gene provides the missing end. The V and J genes are TRBV26 and TRBJ2-4; D tentatively fits TRBD1 or TRBD2 (5 bases each). V was shortened by 6 bases and J by 3 bases, with 10 bases between the two germline ends. The CDR3 length is 13 residues. Germline values: CDR1 KGHPV, CDR2 FQNQEV (reference sequence). CDR3 residues: CASSQGRQNTLYF. The part of the CDR3 DNA that was read is TGTGCCAGCAGCCAGGGACGGCAAAACACCTTGTAC.

As regards this clone: Gene names are the mouse ones. The read gets to within 1 residue of the CDR3 end, and the germline J gene fills in the rest. The rearrangement links TRBV29 to TRBJ2-3, with D tentatively TRBD1 (6 bases). This CDR3 spans 13 amino acids. Trimming shortened V by 4 bases and J by 3 bases, and 8 bases separated the two germline ends. Germline-derived CDR1 and CDR2 are MSHET and SYDVDS. The chain's CDR3 is CASSSGQAETLYF. The covered CDR3 bases are TGTGCTAGCAGTTCCGGACAGGCAGAAACGCTGTAT.

Regarding this clone: Gene names are mouse gene names. The read falls 1 residue short of the CDR3 end, and the missing part is taken from the germline J gene. V usage is TRBV1 and J usage is TRBJ1-6, with a weak D call TRBD1 (6 bases). TRBJ1-6 is an open reading frame whose function is uncertain. The V end lost 4 bases, the J end lost 10 bases, and 8 bases lay between the germline ends. The CDR3 covers 12 residues. Germline V gives CDR1 NSQYPW, CDR2 LRSPGD (reference sequence). The CDR3 protein is CTCSGTASPLYF. The CDR3 bases that were read are TGCACCTGCAGTGGGACAGCATCGCCCCTCTAC.

About this clone itself: Gene names follow the mouse nomenclature. The read ends 1 residue early relative to the CDR3; the germline J gene fills the gap. The genes are TRBV3 and TRBJ2-5; 10 bases align to TRBD1. Germline values: CDR1 SNHLY, CDR2 FYNGKV (reference sequence). The CDR3 runs 14 residues. The V and J ends lost 1 base and 5 bases, in that order; junction bases with no gene match: 0. The DNA read from the CDR3 is TGTGCCAGCAGCTTAGGACAGGGGGCAGACACCCAGTAC. Translation: CASSLGQGADTQY. The whole CDR3 reads CASSLGQGADTQYF.

There are a few counts of this clone. Gene names and germline match the mouse. From the germline J gene comes the end of the CDR3, since the read stops 1 residue before it. This rearrangement joins TRBV3 to TRBJ2-2, with 8 positions matching TRBD2. The CDR3 length is 16 residues. V was clipped by 4 bases and J by 2 bases; unmatched bases: 6. From germline, CDR1 is SNHLY and CDR2 FYNGKV (reference sequence). CDR3 region: CASSSRGGANTGQLYF. CDR3 DNA, as far as it was read: TGTGCCAGCAGCTCCCGCGGGGGGGCCAACACCGGGCAGCTCTAC.

With respect to this clone: Mouse gene names and germline throughout. The CDR3 goes on 1 residue after the read ends, and that part is filled in from the germline J gene. This sample also contains other DNA sequences that code for the same CDR3. The chain is built from TRBV26 and TRBJ2-7; possibly TRBD1 for D (6 bases). CDR1 and CDR2 (germline): KGHPV, FQNQEV (reference sequence). The V and J ends lost 2 bases and 0 bases respectively, with 8 bases between them. This CDR3 has 14 residues. CDR3 protein: CASSLGQSSYEQYF. The covered CDR3 bases are TGTGCCAGCAGTCTGGGACAGAGCTCCTATGAACAGTAC.

This clone appeared once. The genes and germline here are from mouse. The read gets to within 1 residue of the CDR3 end, and the germline J gene fills in the rest. The V gene is TRBV26, the J gene TRBJ2-1; D unresolved. The CDR3 has 12 amino acids. V was clipped by 2 bases and J by 6 bases, with 5 bases between them. Per germline, CDR1 KGHPV and CDR2 FQNQEV (reference sequence). CDR3 DNA, as far as it was read: TGTGCCAGCAGTCTGGTGGTTGCTGAGCAGTTC. Residues: CASSLVVAEQF. In full, the CDR3 is CASSLVVAEQFF. Full variable domain (outside the CDR3, taken from reference TRBV26 and TRBJ2-1): NSKVIQTPRYLVKGQGQKAKMRCIPEKGHPVVFWYQQNKNNEFKFLINFQNQEVLQQIDMTEKRFSAECPSNSPCSLEIQSSEAGDSALYLCASSLVVAEQFFGPGTRLTVL.

A word on this clone: Mouse names are used for the genes. The sequence runs out 1 residue before the end of the CDR3; the remainder is reconstructed from the germline J gene. This chain links TRBV3 with TRBJ2-4, with 8 positions matching TRBD2. The J segment lost 2 bases and the V segment lost 4 bases, leaving 2 bases of the junction unmatched. The CDR3 is 14 amino acids. Germline V CDR1 and CDR2: SNHLY, FYNGKV (reference sequence). The CDR3 protein is CASSSTGVQNTLYF. The CDR3 DNA, read in part, is TGTGCCAGCAGCTCGACTGGGGTTCAAAACACCTTGTAC.

Of note for this clone: Gene names are mouse gene names. CDR3 DNA, as far as it was read: TGTGCCAGCAGCTTTGACAGAAACTCCGACTACACC. It translates to CASSFDRNSDYT. The complete CDR3 protein is CASSFDRNSDYTF. J is TRBJ1-2 and V is TRBV3; D might be TRBD1 (5 bases). Read data end 1 residue before the CDR3 end; the end is taken from the germline J gene. The CDR3 spans 13 residues. Germline CDR1 reads SNHLY; CDR2 reads FYNGKV (reference sequence). V was shortened by 3 bases and J by 1 base, with 6 bases between the two germline ends.

As regards this clone: Gene names are the mouse ones. The read ends 1 residue shy of where the CDR3 ends; the end is completed using the germline J gene. The chain couples TRBV20 to TRBJ2-7, with D possibly called TRBD1 or TRBD2 (5 bases each). Germline CDR1 is GFQATS and CDR2 is STVNSAI. The V and J ends lost 6 bases and 3 bases respectively, with 9 bases between them. This CDR3 spans 11 amino acids. The part of the CDR3 DNA that was read is TGTGGTGCCCACGGGGGCTATGAACAGTAC. Encoded protein: CGAHGGYEQY. The full CDR3 is CGAHGGYEQYF.

With regard to this clone: Gene names and germline refer to mouse. The sequenced fragment ends 1 residue before the CDR3 boundary, so the rest is inferred from the germline J gene. The gene calls are TRBV13-1 and TRBJ2-3; a weak D match, TRBD1 (7 bases). CDR3 length: 13 residues. V dropped 6 bases and J dropped 2 bases, with 10 bases sitting between them. In germline, CDR1 is NSHNY, CDR2 SYGAGN. CDR3 DNA (partial): TGTGCCAGCACCAGGGGGGATGCAGAAACGCTGTAT. Protein sequence: CASTRGDAETLY. In full, the CDR3 reads CASTRGDAETLYF.

Details on this clone: Mouse germline and gene names are used. The CDR3 is CASSFGENTLYF. The part of the CDR3 DNA that was read is TGTGCTAGCAGTTTTGGGGAAAACACCTTGTAC. The chain is built from TRBV29 and TRBJ2-4, with D perhaps matching TRBD2 (5 bases). Read sequence stops 1 residue before the CDR3 end, and the germline J gene provides the missing end. This CDR3 comprises 12 residues. The germline V and J ends were trimmed by 3 bases and 4 bases, with 5 bases remaining between them. Germline CDR1 reads MSHET; CDR2 reads SYDVDS.